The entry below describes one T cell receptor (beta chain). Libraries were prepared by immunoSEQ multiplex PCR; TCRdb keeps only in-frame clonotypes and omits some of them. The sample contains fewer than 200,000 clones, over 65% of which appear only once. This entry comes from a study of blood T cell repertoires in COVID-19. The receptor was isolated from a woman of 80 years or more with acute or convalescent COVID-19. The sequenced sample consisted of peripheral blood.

The CDR3 protein is CASRSGTSSYEQYF. CDR3 coding DNA: TGTGCCAGCAGGTCCGGGACTAGCTCCTACGAGCAGTACTTC. J is TRBJ2-7 and V is TRBV7-2; 8 positions match TRBD2. The junction had 4 bases not matched to a gene; V was cut back by 6 bases and J by 0 bases. The germline CDR1 and CDR2 sequences are SGHTA and FQGNSA. The CDR3 length is 14 residues.